The 20 T cell receptor beta chains in this list originate from one sample, sequenced in a study of blood T cell repertoires in COVID-19. Clones were read by immunoSEQ multiplex PCR, and TCRdb kept only the in-frame ones, dropping some. This table holds a few hundred thousand clones, 80% to 90% found once. The sequencing input was PBMCs or T cells enriched from blood (not recorded which). The origin of the receptors is a man younger than 45 who had recovered from COVID-19.

The chain carries TRBV3-1 (or the pseudogene TRBV3-2) and TRBJ2-2, with unresolved D. The CDR3 runs to 14 residues. Germline loops: CDR1 LGHDT, CDR2 YNNKEL (reference sequence). V lost 1 base and J 3 bases, leaving 6 bases between the germline ends. DNA for the CDR3: TGTGCCAGCAGCCAAGTAGAGCACACCGGGGAGCTGTTTTTT. Residues: CASSQVEHTGELFF.

Here the CDR3 DNA reads TGTGCCAGCAGTGACTCGGTGAGGCGAACGACTGAAGCTTTCTTT. Encoded protein: CASSDSVRRTTEAFF. The rearrangement joins TRBV25-1 to TRBJ1-1; no reliable D call. The CDR3 is 15 amino acids. Trimming took 3 bases from V and 5 from J, leaving 16 bases between them. CDR1 MGHDK and CDR2 SYGVNS come from the germline V gene.

A single count supports this clone. The CDR3 DNA is TGTGCCAGCTCGATTTCCCAGGAGACCCAGTACTTC. It codes for CASSISQETQYF. This chain uses TRBV25-1 with TRBJ2-5; D not certain. Deletions cut 8 bases from V and 5 bases from J, with 12 bases between. The CDR3 runs 12 residues. CDR1 and CDR2 from the germline V gene are MGHDK and SYGVNS.

A few counts support this clone. Here the CDR3 reads CASSTTGYYEQYF. As DNA, the CDR3 is TGTGCCAGCAGCACCACAGGGTACTACGAGCAGTACTTC. J is TRBJ2-7 and V is TRBV14, with a possible D match to TRBD1 (6 bases). Germline V gives CDR1 SGHDN, CDR2 FVKESK. The CDR3 spans 13 residues. V dropped 5 bases and J dropped 3 bases, with 11 bases sitting between them.

This rearrangement joins TRBV6-5 to TRBJ1-3; 8 nucleotides line up with TRBD1. After removal of 6 bases from V and 2 bases from J, the junction contained 6 bases not matched to a gene. The CDR3 is 15 residues long. Germline CDR1 is MNHEY and CDR2 is SVGAGI. The CDR3 region has the DNA TGTGCCAGCAGCAATGGACAGGGTACTGGAAACACCATATATTTT. This encodes CASSNGQGTGNTIYF.

The rearrangement joins TRBV10-2 to TRBJ2-3; TRBD2 matches 8 bases. V trimming: 0 bases; J trimming: 4 bases; junction bases outside the gene matches: 3. CDR1 and CDR2 from the germline V gene are WSHSY and SAAADI. The CDR3 contains 15 residues. The CDR3 spells CASSESGAGADTQYF. CDR3 DNA: TGCGCCAGCAGTGAGTCGGGAGCGGGAGCAGATACGCAGTATTTT.

This chain connects TRBV9 to TRBJ1-6; D remains ambiguous. Trimming shortened V by 4 bases and J by 10 bases, and 15 bases separated the two germline ends. The CDR3 totals 14 residues. Germline lookup yields CDR1 SGDLS and CDR2 YYNGEE. The DNA of the CDR3 is TGTGCCAGCAGCCAACAGAGCGGCTGGTCACCCCTCCACTTT. It yields the protein CASSQQSGWSPLHF. The variable domain in full, with the rest retrieved from reference TRBV9 and TRBJ1-6, is DSGVTQTPKHLITATGQRVTLRCSPRSGDLSVYWYQQSLDQGLQFLIQYYNGEERAKGNILERFSAQQFPDLHSELNLSSLELGDSALYFCASSQQSGWSPLHFGNGTRLTVT.

V gene TRBV7-3 combines with J gene TRBJ1-6; 7 bases agree with TRBD1. J was trimmed by 14 bases and V by 5 bases; bases with no gene match: 9. The CDR3 totals 13 residues. Germline V gives CDR1 SGHTA, CDR2 FQGTGA. CDR3 sequence (DNA): TGTGCCAGCAGCCAAGAGACAGGGTGGTCCCTCCACTTT. Translated: CASSQETGWSLHF.

The genes are TRBV5-1 and TRBJ2-2, with TRBD2 matching 8 bases. Germline CDR1 and CDR2: SGHRS and YFSETQ. Trimming removed 0 bases from V and 6 bases from J; junction bases left unmatched: 7. The CDR3 extends over 16 amino acids. The CDR3 DNA sequence: TGCGCCAGCAGCTTGGTGGGACTAGGAGTTTCCGGGGAGCTGTTTTTT. This encodes CASSLVGLGVSGELFF.

The rearrangement uses TRBV2 and TRBJ1-4, with D unclear. The germline V and J ends were trimmed by 9 bases and 3 bases, with 11 bases remaining between them. CDR3 length: 13 amino acids. Germline values: CDR1 SNHLY, CDR2 FYNNEI. The CDR3 loop is CARKELANEKLFF. CDR3 bases: TGTGCCAGAAAAGAGCTCGCTAATGAAAAACTGTTTTTT.

The rearrangement uses TRBV10-1 and TRBJ2-5; D possibly corresponds to TRBD2 (5 bases). V was pared by 10 bases and J by 1 base, with 19 bases between. The CDR3 consists of 15 residues. CDR1 and CDR2 from the germline V gene are WNHNN and SYGVQD (reference sequence). The CDR3 DNA reads TGCGCCAACCCACTAGGATCCATACTCCAAGAGACCCAGTACTTC. Protein sequence: CANPLGSILQETQYF.

The rearrangement uses TRBV18 and TRBJ1-5; TRBD1 aligns across 8 bases. The CDR3 is 14 amino acids. The germline V gene has CDR1 KGHSH and CDR2 LQKENI. The trim removed 3 bases at V and 6 bases at J, leaving 4 bases unmatched. CDR3 nucleotide sequence: TGTGCCAGCTCACCCGACAGGGGTACTCAGCCCCAGCATTTT. This gives the protein CASSPDRGTQPQHF.

The chain employs TRBV6-1 and TRBJ1-5; D is perhaps TRBD1 (5 bases). Between the trimmed V and J ends, which lost 2 bases and 6 bases, there was a span of 11 bases. Germline V gene lookup returns CDR1 MNHNS and CDR2 SASEGT. This CDR3 has 14 amino acids. This chain's CDR3 is CASSESSGGQPQHF. The CDR3 region has the DNA TGTGCCAGCAGTGAATCGTCGGGGGGTCAGCCCCAGCATTTT.

The chain links TRBV10-3 to TRBJ1-1; no definite D call. CDR1 is ENHRY and CDR2 is SYGVKD in the germline V gene. This CDR3 region has 12 residues. Trimming took off 3 bases at V and 7 bases at J, with 9 bases between the two ends. The CDR3 here is CAISDGQVEAFF. The CDR3 nucleotides read TGTGCCATCAGTGATGGGCAGGTTGAAGCTTTCTTT.

The table lists this clone with a count of one. The chain uses TRBV7-8 and TRBJ2-1, with D possibly TRBD2 on 5 matching bases. V lost 2 bases and J lost 4, with 15 bases in between. This CDR3 is built from 16 residues. Germline CDR1 is SGHVS and CDR2 is FQNEAQ. CDR3: CASSLSVGVLYNEQFF. DNA of the CDR3: TGTGCCAGCAGCTTATCGGTGGGAGTCCTTTACAATGAGCAGTTCTTC.

This rearrangement joins TRBV5-5 to TRBJ1-1, with D unresolved. Trimming removed 4 bases from V and 1 base from J, with 14 bases in between. Germline V gene lookup returns CDR1 SGHKS and CDR2 YYEKEE (reference sequence). The CDR3 extends over 15 amino acids. The CDR3 reads CASSLSGLANTEAFF. The CDR3, as DNA: TGTGCCAGCAGCCTCTCAGGCTTGGCGAACACTGAAGCTTTCTTT.

This chain links TRBV30 with TRBJ1-2; D perhaps matches TRBD1 (5 bases). Germline loops: CDR1 GTSNPN, CDR2 SVGIG (reference sequence). With 5 bases removed from V and 5 bases from J, the gap between germline ends came to 12 bases. The CDR3 spans 12 residues. DNA of the CDR3: TGTGCCTGGGGCGACAGTCGATATGGCTACACCTTC. Encoded protein: CAWGDSRYGYTF. Together with reference TRBV30 and TRBJ1-2, the CDR3 gives the full variable domain: SQTIHQWPATLVQPVGSPLSLECTVEGTSNPNLYWYRQAAGRGLQLLFYSVGIGQISSEVPQNLSASRPQDRQFILSSKKLLLSDSGFYLCAWGDSRYGYTFGSGTRLTVV.

This clone was counted once. This chain joins TRBV30 and TRBJ1-2; D gene ambiguous. Germline V lookup: CDR1 GTSNPN, CDR2 SVGIG (reference sequence). Trimming cost V 2 bases and J 3 bases, with 19 bases left between them. This CDR3 spans 16 amino acids. The CDR3: CAWSTTRWRTDYGYTF. The DNA for the CDR3 is TGTGCCTGGAGTACCACCCGGTGGCGGACTGACTATGGCTACACCTTC. The full variable domain, rest sourced from reference TRBV30 and TRBJ1-2, is SQTIHQWPATLVQPVGSPLSLECTVEGTSNPNLYWYRQAAGRGLQLLFYSVGIGQISSEVPQNLSASRPQDRQFILSSKKLLLSDSGFYLCAWSTTRWRTDYGYTFGSGTRLTVV.

In this sample, this clone turned up once. The rearrangement uses TRBV4-1 and TRBJ2-7; a weak D match, TRBD1 (6 bases). V lost 0 bases, J lost 3 bases, and 12 bases lay in between. Germline V lookup: CDR1 MGHRA, CDR2 YSYEKL. There are 15 residues in the CDR3. The CDR3 loop is CASSQEGGVYYEQYF. The CDR3 DNA follows: TGCGCCAGCAGCCAAGAAGGGGGTGTTTACTACGAGCAGTACTTC.

V gene TRBV11-2 combines with J gene TRBJ1-4, with 9 bases that match TRBD1. V shed 5 bases, J shed 8 bases, and the junction held 9 bases outside the gene matches. Germline V gene sequence: CDR1 SGHAT, CDR2 FQNNGV. The CDR3 has 15 amino acids. CDR3 in amino acids: CASSKGDRVLEKLFF. The CDR3 DNA is TGTGCCAGCAGCAAGGGGGACAGGGTTCTCGAAAAACTGTTTTTT.